Listed here is a single T cell receptor beta chain. Sequencing was performed with immunoSEQ multiplex PCR; in TCRdb, only in-frame clones are kept and a portion is missing. The sample lists under 100,000 clones, over 70% occurring once. The data derive from a study of blood T cell repertoires in COVID-19. The CDR3 has 17 residues. Trimming cost V 1 base and J 2 bases, with 14 bases left between them. Germline V gene lookup returns CDR1 KGHDR and CDR2 SFDVKD. Sequenced: peripheral blood. The TCR sequence derives from a woman aged 60-75 years with acute or convalescent COVID-19. The chain has TRBV24-1 and TRBJ1-5; no firm D call. The CDR3 DNA is TGTGCCACCAGTGATTTAGAGGGAAGGCAGGGCAATCAGCCCCAGCATTTT. This sequence encodes CATSDLEGRQGNQPQHF.